The source of this T cell receptor beta chain is a study of cytomegalovirus exposure and HLA in healthy donors. Whole-study findings and limits: The dataset shows that most TCR sequences were rare, while some public TCRs occurred in many donors. Per published accounts, TCR beta sequences correctly predicted the HLA-A and HLA-B alleles of most subjects.

The donors comprised healthy bone marrow donors. About this clone: Its target is unknown.

PCR involved 60 Vbeta and 13 Jbeta primers. This table comes from immunoSEQ multiplex PCR, and its TCRdb copy is limited to in-frame clones, with some not included. The sample lists 75,000 to 95,000 clones; over 65% were seen once. The sequence derives from a man aged 45-65 years in good health and CMV-seronegative. Sample: PBMCs.

The CDR3 is CASRSFKGFRGEQYF. CDR3 in DNA: TGTGCCAGCAGGTCCTTCAAGGGGTTTCGAGGCGAGCAGTACTTC. The gene calls are TRBV27 and TRBJ2-7, with D possibly TRBD1 on 5 matching bases. This CDR3 contains 15 residues. Germline CDR1 is MNHEY and CDR2 is SMNVEV (reference sequence). V was cut by 6 bases and J by 6 bases, with 21 bases left in between.